The 10 T cell receptor beta chains in this list originate from one sample, sequenced in a study of T cell repertoires in cytomegalovirus infection. These TCRs' antigens remain unknown. TCRdb re-called the reads through MiXCR, storing one row per CDR3 protein. The profile shows roughly 500,000 distinct CDR3 sequences, roughly a third of them singletons. Source: cultured PBMCs, taken from culture after CMV antigen stimulation. These receptors all come from a human donor in good health (CMV status not recorded). Some clones in this sample may be carry-over from other donors' samples.

The chain combines TRBV4-1 with TRBJ1-6; D is unresolved. V was cut by 0 bases and J by 0 bases, with 12 bases left in between. In germline, CDR1 is MGHRA, CDR2 YSYEKL. CDR3 length: 18 residues. For the CDR3, the DNA is TGCGCCAGCAGCCAAGATAAAACAGAAAGCTCCTATAATTCACCCCTCCACTTT. This sequence encodes CASSQDKTESSYNSPLHF.

This clonotype showed up just once. The chain joins TRBV5-6 to TRBJ1-6; TRBD1 is a possible D gene (5 bases). Germline CDR1 reads SGHDT; CDR2 reads YYEEEE. V shed 3 bases and J shed 9 bases, with 16 bases lying between them. This CDR3 is built from 15 residues. CDR3: CASSWGRPRGSPLHF. The CDR3 coding sequence is TGTGCCAGCAGCTGGGGACGCCCTCGAGGTTCACCCCTCCACTTT. The entire variable domain, with the rest obtained from reference TRBV5-6 and TRBJ1-6, is as follows: DAGVTQSPTHLIKTRGQQVTLRCSPKSGHDTVSWYQQALGQGPQFIFQYYEEEERQRGNFPDRFSGHQFPNYSSELNVNALLLGDSALYLCASSWGRPRGSPLHFGNGTRLTVT.

A few counts support this clonotype. The rearrangement links TRBV28 to TRBJ1-1; D not resolved. The germline V gene has CDR1 MDHEN and CDR2 SYDVKM. The CDR3 is made up of 13 amino acids. Between the trimmed V and J ends, which lost 6 bases and 4 bases, there was a span of 12 bases. CDR3 nucleotides: TGTGCCAGCAGGATGACGTTGGGCACTGAAGCTTTCTTT. It is translated as CASRMTLGTEAFF.

This clonotype was detected a few times. The chain has TRBV20-1 and TRBJ2-2; no clear D. From germline, CDR1 is DFQATT and CDR2 SNEGSKA (reference sequence). Deletions cut 0 bases from V and 3 bases from J, with 5 bases between. The CDR3 contains 13 residues. The CDR3 loop is CSAREVYTGELFF. CDR3 bases: TGCAGTGCTAGAGAGGTTTACACCGGGGAGCTGTTTTTT.

This clonotype has only a few counts. One end of the junction fails to match germline, which may point to a read error. The V and J genes are TRBV7-7 and TRBJ2-2, with TRBD2 matching over 9 bases. The CDR3 contains 21 residues. From germline, CDR1 is SSHAT and CDR2 FNYEAQ (reference sequence). The CDR3 protein is CASSLLINWAGTSFSAGELFF. DNA for the CDR3: TGTGCTAGCAGCCTACTCATAAACTGGGCGGGGACTAGCTTCTCTGCCGGGGAGCTGTTTTTT.

The chain has TRBV12-3 or TRBV12-4 and TRBJ2-5; 10 bases agree with TRBD2. Trimming removed 5 bases from V and 5 bases from J; junction bases left unmatched: 11. CDR3 size: 16 residues. For the CDR3, the DNA is TGTGCCAGCAGTGAGACAAGCGGGAGGGCCGGGGAGACCCAGTACTTC. It specifies CASSETSGRAGETQYF.

The rearrangement links TRBV7-8 to TRBJ2-1, with TRBD2 matching 13 bases. From germline, CDR1 is SGHVS and CDR2 FQNEAQ. J lost 10 bases, V lost 3 bases, and 9 bases had no gene match. The CDR3 runs to 16 residues. DNA for the CDR3: TGTGCCAGCAGCTTTAGTCGACTAGCGGGAGGAGAAGAGCAGTTCTTC. Protein product: CASSFSRLAGGEEQFF.

In this sample, this clonotype turned up a few times. This chain uses TRBV7-4 with TRBJ2-3, with 10 nucleotides matching TRBD2. Germline CDR1 and CDR2: SGHVT and SQSDAQ. The CDR3 totals 18 residues. Trimming at V came to 8 bases and at J to 0 bases, leaving 14 bases not matched to a gene. The CDR3 region has the DNA TGTGCCAGCCACTATAGGCTAGCGGGAGACTCTAGCACAGATACGCAGTATTTT. Its protein product is CASHYRLAGDSSTDTQYF.

This clonotype was observed a few times. The chain uses TRBV4-3 and TRBJ2-1, with a weak D call TRBD1 (6 bases). This CDR3 is built from 13 residues. Germline CDR1 reads LGHNA; CDR2 reads YSLEER. Trimming stripped 4 bases from V and 6 bases from J, with 10 bases between. This CDR3 is CASSPGTTNEQFF. The CDR3 region has the DNA TGCGCCAGCAGCCCCGGGACAACCAATGAGCAGTTCTTC.

This clonotype was observed a handful of times. J is TRBJ2-3 and V is TRBV7-6; a possible D gene is TRBD1 (6 bases). This CDR3 region has 14 residues. CDR1 and CDR2 (germline): SGHVS, FNYEAQ. The V end lost 5 bases, the J end lost 4 bases, and 13 bases lay between the germline ends. The CDR3 reads CASSLRQEADTQYF. CDR3 bases: TGTGCCAGCAGCCTCAGACAGGAGGCAGATACGCAGTATTTT.